This T cell receptor beta chain comes out of a study of blood T cell repertoires in COVID-19. Study as a whole: The analysed material was cDNA or gDNA that came from T cells, B-cell-depleted T cells, or PBMCs.

Repertoires were generated with immunoSEQ multiplex PCR, while TCRdb's copy carries only in-frame clones and drops some. This table holds 400,000 to 450,000 clones, less than 95% found once. Recovered participants had two consecutive negative NP/OP PCR tests, healthcare professional clearance, or symptom resolution. The sequenced material came from PBMCs or T cells enriched from blood (not recorded which). The TCR originated in a man between 18 and 35 years old who had recovered from COVID-19.

The DNA for the CDR3 is TGCGCCAGCAGCCGAGGGGGTCCCAATCAGCCCCAGCATTTT. Its protein product is CASSRGGPNQPQHF. This chain joins TRBV5-1 and TRBJ1-5; TRBD1 might be the D (6 bases). The CDR3 is 14 amino acids. V gave up 4 bases and J gave up 3 bases, with 11 bases separating them. Germline V gene sequence: CDR1 SGHRS, CDR2 YFSETQ.